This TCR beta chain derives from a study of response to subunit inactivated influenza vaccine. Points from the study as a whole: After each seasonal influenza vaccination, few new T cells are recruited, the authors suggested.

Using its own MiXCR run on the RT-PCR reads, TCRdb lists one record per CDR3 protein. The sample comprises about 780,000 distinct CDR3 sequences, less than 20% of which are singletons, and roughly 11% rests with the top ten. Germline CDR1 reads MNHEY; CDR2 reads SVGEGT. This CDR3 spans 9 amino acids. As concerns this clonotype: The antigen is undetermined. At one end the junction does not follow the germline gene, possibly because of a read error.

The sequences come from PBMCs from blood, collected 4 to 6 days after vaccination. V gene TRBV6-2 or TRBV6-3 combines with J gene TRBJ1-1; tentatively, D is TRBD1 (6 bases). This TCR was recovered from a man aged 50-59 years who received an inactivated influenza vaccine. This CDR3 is CASSPGTLF. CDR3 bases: TGTGCCAGCAGCCCCGGGACACTTTTT.